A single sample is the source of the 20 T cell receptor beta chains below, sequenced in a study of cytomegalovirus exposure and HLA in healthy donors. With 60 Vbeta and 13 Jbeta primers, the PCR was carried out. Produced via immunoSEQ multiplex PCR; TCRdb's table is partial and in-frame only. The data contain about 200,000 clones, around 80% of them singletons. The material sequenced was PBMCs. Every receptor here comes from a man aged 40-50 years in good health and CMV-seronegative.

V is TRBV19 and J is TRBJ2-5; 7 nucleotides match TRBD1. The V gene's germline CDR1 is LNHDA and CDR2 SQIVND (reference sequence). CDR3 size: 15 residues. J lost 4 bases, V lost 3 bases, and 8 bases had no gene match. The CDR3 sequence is CASSISLGQLETQYF. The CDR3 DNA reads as TGTGCCAGTAGTATCTCCTTGGGACAGCTAGAGACCCAGTACTTC.

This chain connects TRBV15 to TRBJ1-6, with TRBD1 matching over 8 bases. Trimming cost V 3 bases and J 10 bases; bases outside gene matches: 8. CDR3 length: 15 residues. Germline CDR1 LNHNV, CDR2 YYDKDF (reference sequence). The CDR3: CATSRDRDFGSPLHF. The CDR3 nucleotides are TGTGCCACCAGCAGGGACAGGGACTTTGGGTCACCCCTCCACTTT. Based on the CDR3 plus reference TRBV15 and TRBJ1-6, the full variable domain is DAMVIQNPRYQVTQFGKPVTLSCSQTLNHNVMYWYQQKSSQAPKLLFHYYDKDFNNEADTPDNFQSRRPNTSFCFLDIRSPGLGDTAMYLCATSRDRDFGSPLHFGNGTRLTVT.

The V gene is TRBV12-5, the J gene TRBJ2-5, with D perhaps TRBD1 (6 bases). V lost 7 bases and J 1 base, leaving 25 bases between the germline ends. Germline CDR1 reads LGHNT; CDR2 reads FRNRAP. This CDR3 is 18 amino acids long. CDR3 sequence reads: CASAFHLPQGLFQETQYF. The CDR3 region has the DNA TGTGCTAGTGCCTTTCACCTCCCCCAGGGGCTATTCCAAGAGACCCAGTACTTC.

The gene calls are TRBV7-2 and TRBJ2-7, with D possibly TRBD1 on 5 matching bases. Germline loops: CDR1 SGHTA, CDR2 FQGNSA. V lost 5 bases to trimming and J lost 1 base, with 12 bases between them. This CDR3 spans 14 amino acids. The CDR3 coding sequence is TGTGCCAGCAGCCCCTGGGGCCAGTCCTACGAGCAGTACTTC. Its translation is CASSPWGQSYEQYF.

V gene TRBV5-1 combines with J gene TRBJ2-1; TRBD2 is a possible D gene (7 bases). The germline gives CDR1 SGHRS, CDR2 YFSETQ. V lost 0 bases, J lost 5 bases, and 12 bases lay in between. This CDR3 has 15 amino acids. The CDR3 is CASSLVGGANNEQFF. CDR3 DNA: TGCGCCAGCAGCTTGGTGGGGGGGGCCAACAATGAGCAGTTCTTC. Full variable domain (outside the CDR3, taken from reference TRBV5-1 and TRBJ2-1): KAGVTQTPRYLIKTRGQQVTLSCSPISGHRSVSWYQQTPGQGLQFLFEYFSETQRNKGNFPGRFSGRQFSNSRSEMNVSTLELGDSALYLCASSLVGGANNEQFFGPGTRLTVL.

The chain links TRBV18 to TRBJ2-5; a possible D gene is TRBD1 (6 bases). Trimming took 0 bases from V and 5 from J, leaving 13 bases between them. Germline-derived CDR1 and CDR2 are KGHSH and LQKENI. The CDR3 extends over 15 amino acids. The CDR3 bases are TGTGCCAGCTCACCACCGTTGGGGGCTGGGGAGACCCAGTACTTC. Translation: CASSPPLGAGETQYF.

Here the CDR3 DNA reads TGTGCCAGCAGCCCAGGGTGGGGGCCTGAAGCTTTCTTT. Protein: CASSPGWGPEAFF. The chain joins TRBV14 to TRBJ1-1, with TRBD1 as a possible D gene (6 bases). Trimming took off 4 bases at V and 6 bases at J, with 12 bases between the two ends. Germline values: CDR1 SGHDN, CDR2 FVKESK. The CDR3 is 13 amino acids.

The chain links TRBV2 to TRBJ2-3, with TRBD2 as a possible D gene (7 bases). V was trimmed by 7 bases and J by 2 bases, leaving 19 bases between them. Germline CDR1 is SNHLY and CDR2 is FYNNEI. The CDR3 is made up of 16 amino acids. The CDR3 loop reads CASIPSRGGATDTQYF. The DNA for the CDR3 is TGTGCCAGCATTCCCTCAAGAGGGGGGGCCACAGATACGCAGTATTTT.

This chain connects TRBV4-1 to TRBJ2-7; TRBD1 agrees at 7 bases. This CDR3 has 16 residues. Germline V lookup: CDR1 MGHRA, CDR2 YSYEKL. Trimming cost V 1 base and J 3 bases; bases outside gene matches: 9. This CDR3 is CASSQGVGGLLYEQYF. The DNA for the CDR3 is TGCGCCAGCAGCCAAGGGGTAGGGGGCCTTCTCTACGAGCAGTACTTC.

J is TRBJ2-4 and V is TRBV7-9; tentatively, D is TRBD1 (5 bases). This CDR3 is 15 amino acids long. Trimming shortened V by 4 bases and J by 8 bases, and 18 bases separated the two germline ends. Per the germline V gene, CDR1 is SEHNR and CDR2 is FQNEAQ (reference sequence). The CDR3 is CASSSRGLIEDIQYF. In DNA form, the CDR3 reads TGTGCCAGCAGCTCTAGGGGTCTAATAGAGGACATTCAGTACTTC.

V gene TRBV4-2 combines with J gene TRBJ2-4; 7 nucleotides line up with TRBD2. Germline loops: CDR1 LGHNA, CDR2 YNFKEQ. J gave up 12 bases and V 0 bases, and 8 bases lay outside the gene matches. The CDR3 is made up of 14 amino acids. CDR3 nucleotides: TGTGCCAGCAGCCAAGATGCGGCGGGAGCTCCTCAGTACTTC. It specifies CASSQDAAGAPQYF.

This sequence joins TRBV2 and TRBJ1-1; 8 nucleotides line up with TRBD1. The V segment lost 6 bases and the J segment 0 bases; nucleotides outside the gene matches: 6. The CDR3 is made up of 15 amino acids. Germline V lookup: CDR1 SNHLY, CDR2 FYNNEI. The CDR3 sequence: CASSPWTGMNTEAFF. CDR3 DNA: TGTGCCAGCAGCCCCTGGACAGGGATGAACACTGAAGCTTTCTTT.

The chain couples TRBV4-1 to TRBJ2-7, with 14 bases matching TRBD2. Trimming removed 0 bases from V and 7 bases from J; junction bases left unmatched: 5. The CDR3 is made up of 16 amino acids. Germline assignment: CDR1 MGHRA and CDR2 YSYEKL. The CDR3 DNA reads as TGCGCCAGCAGCCAAGAAGGACTAGCGGGGGGTTGGGAGCAGTACTTC. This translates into CASSQEGLAGGWEQYF.

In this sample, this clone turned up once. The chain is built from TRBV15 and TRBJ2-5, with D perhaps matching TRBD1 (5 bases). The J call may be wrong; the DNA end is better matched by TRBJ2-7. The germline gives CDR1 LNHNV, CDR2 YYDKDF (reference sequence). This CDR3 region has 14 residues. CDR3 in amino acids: CATSRDDSPYEQYF. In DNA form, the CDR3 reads TGTGCCACCAGCAGAGACGACAGCCCCTACGAGCAGTACTTC.

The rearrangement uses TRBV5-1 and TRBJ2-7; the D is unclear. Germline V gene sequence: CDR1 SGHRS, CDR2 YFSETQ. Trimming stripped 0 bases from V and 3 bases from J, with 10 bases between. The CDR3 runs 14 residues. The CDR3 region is CASSLAESLYEQYF. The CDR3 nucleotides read TGCGCCAGCAGCTTGGCCGAGTCCCTCTACGAGCAGTACTTC.

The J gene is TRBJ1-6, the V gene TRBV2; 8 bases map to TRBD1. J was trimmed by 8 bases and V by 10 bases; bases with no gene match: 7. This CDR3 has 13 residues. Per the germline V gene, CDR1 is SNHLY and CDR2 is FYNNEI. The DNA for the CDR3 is TGTGCCACCAAAGGACAGGGCTATTCACCCCTCCACTTT. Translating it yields CATKGQGYSPLHF.

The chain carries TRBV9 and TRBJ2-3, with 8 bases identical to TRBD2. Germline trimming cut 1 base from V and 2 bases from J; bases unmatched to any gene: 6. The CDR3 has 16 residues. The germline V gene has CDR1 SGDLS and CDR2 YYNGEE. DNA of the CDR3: TGTGCCAGCAGCGTACAAGCGGGGGCCAACACAGATACGCAGTATTTT. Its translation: CASSVQAGANTDTQYF.

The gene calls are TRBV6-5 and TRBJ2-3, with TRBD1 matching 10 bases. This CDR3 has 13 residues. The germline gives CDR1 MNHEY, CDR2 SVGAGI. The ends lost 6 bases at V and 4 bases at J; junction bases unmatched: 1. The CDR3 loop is CASSGTGADTQYF. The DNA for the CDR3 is TGTGCCAGCAGCGGGACAGGGGCAGATACGCAGTATTTT.

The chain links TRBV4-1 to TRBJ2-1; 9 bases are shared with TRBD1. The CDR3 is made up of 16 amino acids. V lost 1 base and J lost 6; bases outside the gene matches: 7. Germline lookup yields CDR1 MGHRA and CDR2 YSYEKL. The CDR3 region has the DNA TGCGCCAGCAGCCAAGCCGGGACAGGGTTGGGCAATGAGCAGTTCTTC. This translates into CASSQAGTGLGNEQFF.

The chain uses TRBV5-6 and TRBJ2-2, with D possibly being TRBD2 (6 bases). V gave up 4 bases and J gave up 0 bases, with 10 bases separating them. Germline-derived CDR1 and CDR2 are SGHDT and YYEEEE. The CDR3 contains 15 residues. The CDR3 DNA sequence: TGTGCCAGCAGCGCCGGGACTTCGAACACCGGGGAGCTGTTTTTT. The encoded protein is CASSAGTSNTGELFF.